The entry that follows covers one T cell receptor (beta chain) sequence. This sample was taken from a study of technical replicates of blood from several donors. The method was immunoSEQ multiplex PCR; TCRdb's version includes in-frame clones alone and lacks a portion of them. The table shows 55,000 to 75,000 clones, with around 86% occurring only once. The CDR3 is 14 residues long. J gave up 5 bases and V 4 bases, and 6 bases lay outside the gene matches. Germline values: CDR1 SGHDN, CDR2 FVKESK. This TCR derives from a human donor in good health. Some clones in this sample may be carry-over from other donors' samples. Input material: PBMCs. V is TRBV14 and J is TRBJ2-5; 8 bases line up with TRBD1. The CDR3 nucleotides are TGTGCCAGCAGCCGCCCAGGGGGCTTGGAGACCCAGTACTTC. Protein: CASSRPGGLETQYF.